This T cell receptor (beta chain) was observed in a study of CD8 T cells in ankylosing spondylitis. Findings of the study overall: Significantly higher representation of disease-linked clones was reported for matched ankylosing spondylitis synovial fluid.

The CDR3 consists of 11 residues. Between the trimmed V and J ends, which lost 5 bases and 4 bases, there was a span of 5 bases. CDR1 and CDR2 (germline): SGHTA, FQGNSA. TCRdb redid the calling of the 5' RACE reads with MiXCR, one entry per CDR3 protein. Among about 64,000 distinct CDR3 sequences, over 5% were seen once, and the ten largest hold around 5%. In its sample, this clonotype was seen a few times. The antigen is not known. This sequence was found in a male donor with ankylosing spondylitis. This chain joins TRBV7-2 and TRBJ2-5; D not certain. Sequenced sample: synovial fluid, either unsorted or a sorted T cell fraction (not recorded which). The chain's CDR3 is CASSRRETQYF. CDR3 DNA sequence: TGTGCCAGCAGCCGAAGAGAGACCCAGTACTTC.